This TCR beta chain was obtained from a study of CD8 T cells in ankylosing spondylitis. Quantitative 5'-RACE with molecular barcodes was used to make the TCR beta libraries. One entry per CDR3 protein, called by TCRdb with MiXCR from the 5' RACE reads. The sample carries about 150,000 distinct CDR3 sequences, 7% to 8% recorded once. With respect to this clonotype: The antigen is undetermined.

Whole-study findings and limits: Among TCR beta sequences, a motif of eight or nine highly homologous variants appeared characteristic of ankylosing spondylitis blood. Clones that were linked to disease were CD8+ and were relatively rare in peripheral blood.

The CDR3 extends over 14 amino acids. Trimming took 3 bases from V and 7 from J, leaving 15 bases between them. Germline CDR1 and CDR2: DFQATT and SNEGSKA (reference sequence). The source of this sequence is a female donor with ankylosing spondylitis or in good health (not recorded which). Sequencing was performed on blood, either unsorted or a sorted T cell fraction (not recorded which). This chain connects TRBV20-1 to TRBJ1-4, with TRBD1 as a possible D gene (5 bases). The CDR3 coding sequence is TGCAGTGCTAGTGGACAAGGTGGTGGTGAAAAACTGTTTTTT. It specifies CSASGQGGGEKLFF.